These 28 T cell receptor beta chains were all obtained from the same sample, sequenced in a study of blood T cell repertoires in COVID-19 (dated by TCRdb to 2018 to 2020). The library was built by means of the immunoSEQ multiplex PCR assay. What TCRdb holds here is the immuneACCESS table cut down to in-frame rearrangements. Part of the clones is not present; checked against another copy, under half of the missing clones reflect an unresolved V gene, and the others are unexplained. The sample has around 130,000 clones on record, roughly 81% of them singletons. The ten largest make up 9.5% to 15% of the sample. Sequencing used peripheral blood. These receptors were obtained from a human donor in a cohort sampled during active COVID-19.

This chain links TRBV7-3 with TRBJ2-2; D not certain. The CDR3 totals 15 residues. Germline CDR1 SGHTA, CDR2 FQGTGA. V lost 0 bases and J 5 bases, leaving 10 bases between the germline ends. The CDR3 loop is CASSLTAPPTGELFF. As DNA, the CDR3 is TGTGCCAGCAGCTTAACGGCACCACCAACCGGGGAGCTGTTTTTT.

The V call is TRBV7-9, the J call TRBJ2-5, with D possibly being TRBD2 (6 bases). Germline CDR1 and CDR2: SEHNR and FQNEAQ (reference sequence). Deletions cut 2 bases from V and 1 base from J, with 11 bases between. This CDR3 has 15 amino acids. The CDR3 sequence is CASSLRGTAQETQYF. The CDR3, as DNA: TGTGCCAGCAGCTTACGTGGGACTGCCCAAGAGACCCAGTACTTC.

J is TRBJ1-4 and V is TRBV27; D is uncertain. Trimming took 6 bases from V and 8 from J, leaving 7 bases between them. The germline V gene has CDR1 MNHEY and CDR2 SMNVEV (reference sequence). CDR3 length: 11 amino acids. The CDR3 reads CASSPKEKLFF. The CDR3 region has the DNA TGTGCCAGCAGCCCCAAAGAAAAACTGTTTTTT.

The chain uses TRBV13 and TRBJ1-1, with TRBD1 matching 8 bases. Germline CDR1 is PRHDT and CDR2 is FYEKMQ (reference sequence). Trimming took 5 bases from V and 3 from J; bases not matched to a gene: 14. The CDR3 is made up of 17 amino acids. CDR3 residues: CASSLQRASRGHTEAFF. DNA for the CDR3: TGTGCCAGCAGCCTTCAACGGGCTAGCAGGGGGCACACTGAAGCTTTCTTT.

V gene TRBV3-1 (or the pseudogene TRBV3-2) combines with J gene TRBJ2-2; 8 bases match TRBD1. The CDR3 loop spans 15 amino acids. The J segment lost 1 base and the V segment lost 6 bases, leaving 4 bases of the junction unmatched. Germline values: CDR1 LGHDT, CDR2 YNNKEL (reference sequence). CDR3 amino acids: CASRRTGKNTGELFF. The CDR3 DNA reads TGTGCCAGCAGACGGACAGGGAAGAACACCGGGGAGCTGTTTTTT.

This chain links TRBV13 with TRBJ2-7; 12 nucleotides match TRBD1. In germline, CDR1 is PRHDT, CDR2 FYEKMQ (reference sequence). Unmatched junction bases numbered 4, after V lost 4 bases and J lost 3 bases. There are 15 residues in the CDR3. CDR3 region: CASSWRDRGLYEQYF. The CDR3 nucleotides read TGTGCCAGCAGCTGGCGGGACAGGGGGCTCTACGAGCAGTACTTC.

The J gene is TRBJ1-4, the V gene TRBV2, with D possibly TRBD1 on 5 matching bases. Per the germline V gene, CDR1 is SNHLY and CDR2 is FYNNEI. With 8 bases removed from V and 6 bases from J, the gap between germline ends came to 16 bases. This CDR3 comprises 14 residues. CDR3: CASRVRGGDEKLFF. In nucleotides, the CDR3 is TGTGCCAGCCGAGTTCGGGGGGGGGATGAAAAACTGTTTTTT. The variable domain in full, completed from reference TRBV2 and TRBJ1-4, reads EPEVTQTPSHQVTQMGQEVILRCVPISNHLYFYWYRQILGQKVEFLVSFYNNEISEKSEIFDDQFSVERPDGSNFTLKIRSTKLEDSAMYFCASRVRGGDEKLFFGSGTQLSVL.

This clone was detected a few times. The chain is built from TRBV7-9 and TRBJ1-2; D may be TRBD1 (5 bases). This CDR3 comprises 14 residues. Trimming cost V 5 bases and J 5 bases, with 15 bases left between them. Germline CDR1 and CDR2: SEHNR and FQNEAQ (reference sequence). The CDR3 DNA reads as TGTGCCAGCAGCCACGAGACAGCCTCTTATGGCTACACCTTC. Translating gives CASSHETASYGYTF.

The chain is built from TRBV11-2 and TRBJ1-1; D not resolved. This CDR3 region has 13 residues. CDR1 SGHAT and CDR2 FQNNGV come from the germline V gene. V was shortened by 5 bases and J by 2 bases, with 9 bases between the two germline ends. CDR3 sequence: CASSPDTNTEAFF. The CDR3 DNA reads TGTGCCAGCAGCCCAGACACTAACACTGAAGCTTTCTTT.

This clone was seen only once. This chain connects TRBV9 to TRBJ2-3, with 11 bases fitting TRBD2. Germline CDR1 is SGDLS and CDR2 is YYNGEE. V was clipped by 4 bases and J by 4 bases; unmatched bases: 5. The CDR3 consists of 15 residues. The CDR3 loop reads CASSFSGGASDTQYF. The CDR3 DNA follows: TGTGCCAGCAGCTTTAGCGGGGGGGCCTCAGATACGCAGTATTTT.

CDR3 in amino acids: CASSSARTGELFF. CDR3 nucleotides: TGTGCCAGCAGTTCCGCCCGGACCGGGGAGCTGTTTTTT. This chain connects TRBV12-3 or TRBV12-4 to TRBJ2-2; D unresolved. This CDR3 has 13 amino acids. Trimming removed 4 bases from V and 5 bases from J, with 8 bases in between.

The V gene is TRBV27, the J gene TRBJ1-5, with TRBD1 matching 7 bases. From germline, CDR1 is MNHEY and CDR2 SMNVEV (reference sequence). Losses at the gene ends were 5 bases for V and 0 bases for J; bases not matched to a gene: 7. This CDR3 is 16 amino acids long. This CDR3 reads CASSPKTGNSNQPQHF. The CDR3, as DNA: TGTGCCAGCAGTCCAAAGACAGGGAATAGCAATCAGCCCCAGCATTTT.

The rearrangement uses TRBV10-3 and TRBJ1-6; 10 bases match TRBD1. V shed 9 bases, J shed 7 bases, and the junction held 6 bases outside the gene matches. Germline CDR1 reads ENHRY; CDR2 reads SYGVKD. CDR3 length: 14 residues. In nucleotides, the CDR3 is TGTGCCATTTCCCTGGGACAGGGGAATTCACCCCTCCACTTT. Protein product: CAISLGQGNSPLHF.

The rearrangement uses TRBV5-1 and TRBJ1-4; 8 bases fit TRBD1. The CDR3 is 16 residues long. The trim removed 3 bases at V and 7 bases at J, leaving 11 bases unmatched. Germline V lookup: CDR1 SGHRS, CDR2 YFSETQ. The CDR3: CASSYSLTGGFEKLFF. CDR3 sequence (DNA): TGCGCCAGCAGCTACTCCCTAACAGGGGGGTTTGAAAAACTGTTTTTT.

The chain employs TRBV9 and TRBJ2-3, with D maybe TRBD2 (6 bases). The CDR3 has 15 amino acids. CDR1 is SGDLS, CDR2 YYNGEE, per germline. Trimming removed 0 bases from V and 2 bases from J, with 10 bases in between. The CDR3 here is CASSVAEGYTDTQYF. The CDR3 DNA is TGTGCCAGCAGCGTAGCGGAGGGATACACAGATACGCAGTATTTT.

This clone was counted a few times. The V and J genes are TRBV6-1 and TRBJ2-2; 7 nucleotides agree with TRBD2. The CDR3 contains 16 residues. Germline trimming cut 0 bases from V and 7 bases from J; bases unmatched to any gene: 8. Germline V lookup: CDR1 MNHNS, CDR2 SASEGT. The CDR3 region has the DNA TGTGCCAGCAGTGAAGCGCCGTCAGGGAGGGTCGGGGAGCTGTTTTTT. Its protein product is CASSEAPSGRVGELFF.

The chain is built from TRBV3-1 (or the pseudogene TRBV3-2) and TRBJ2-2, with unresolved D. The germline V gene has CDR1 LGHDT and CDR2 YNNKEL (reference sequence). Trimming pared 0 bases from V and 4 bases from J, leaving 9 bases between. The CDR3 consists of 15 residues. The CDR3 DNA is TGTGCCAGCAGCCAAGATAGGCTAGTCACCGGGGAGCTGTTTTTT. It is translated as CASSQDRLVTGELFF.

This clone was recorded once. The chain recombines TRBV30 with TRBJ2-3; TRBD2 matches 8 bases. This CDR3 is 11 amino acids long. Germline CDR1 reads GTSNPN; CDR2 reads SVGIG (reference sequence). The J segment lost 6 bases and the V segment lost 8 bases, leaving 4 bases of the junction unmatched. CDR3 nucleotides: TGTGCCGGGACTAGTCGGGATACGCAGTATTTT. Translation gives CAGTSRDTQYF.

Only a few counts were recorded for this clone. V gene TRBV4-1 combines with J gene TRBJ2-3; no definite D call. From germline, CDR1 is MGHRA and CDR2 YSYEKL. The germline V and J ends were trimmed by 0 bases and 8 bases, with 18 bases remaining between them. The CDR3 totals 16 residues. The CDR3 sequence: CASSQDIQAYLGTQYF. In nucleotides, the CDR3 is TGCGCCAGCAGCCAAGATATTCAGGCCTATCTCGGTACGCAGTATTTT.

The sample holds one count of this clone. The chain carries TRBV10-2 and TRBJ1-5; D unresolved. This CDR3 has 14 amino acids. V lost 4 bases and J 0 bases, leaving 7 bases between the germline ends. Germline V gene lookup returns CDR1 WSHSY and CDR2 SAAADI. CDR3 DNA: TGCGCCAGCAGTGGAGCCGGTAGCAATCAGCCCCAGCATTTT. This translates into CASSGAGSNQPQHF.

The V gene is TRBV27, the J gene TRBJ2-7; D call uncertain. Germline V gives CDR1 MNHEY, CDR2 SMNVEV (reference sequence). Trimming took 0 bases from V and 0 from J, leaving 12 bases between them. This CDR3 is built from 16 residues. This CDR3 reads CASSLSSGYPSYEQYF. CDR3 sequence (DNA): TGTGCCAGCAGTTTATCATCCGGGTATCCCTCCTACGAGCAGTACTTC.

This chain uses TRBV7-9 with TRBJ2-1; D gene ambiguous. The CDR3 sequence is 13 residues long. V lost 1 base and J lost 9, with 10 bases in between. Germline-derived CDR1 and CDR2 are SEHNR and FQNEAQ (reference sequence). In DNA form, the CDR3 reads TGTGCCAGCAGCTTAGACAGTCTTAGTGAGCAGTTCTTC. It codes for CASSLDSLSEQFF.

V is TRBV4-2 and J is TRBJ2-7, with TRBD2 identical over 13 bases. CDR1 is LGHNA and CDR2 is YNFKEQ in the germline V gene. The CDR3 has 17 amino acids. Trimming removed 1 base from V and 5 bases from J; junction bases left unmatched: 8. The CDR3 loop reads CASSQGTSGGAHDEQYF. The CDR3 bases are TGTGCCAGCAGCCAAGGCACTAGCGGGGGGGCCCACGACGAGCAGTACTTC.

This chain connects TRBV7-9 to TRBJ2-2; TRBD1 matches 8 bases. V lost 6 bases, J lost 1 base, and 7 bases stayed unmatched. This CDR3 has 16 residues. CDR1 SEHNR and CDR2 FQNEAQ come from the germline V gene (reference sequence). The CDR3 protein is CASSHNRGENTGELFF. In DNA, the CDR3 is TGTGCCAGCAGTCACAACAGGGGGGAGAACACCGGGGAGCTGTTTTTT.

This clone was seen more than once but under ten times. The chain is built from TRBV11-2 and TRBJ2-1, with 8 positions matching TRBD1. The CDR3 is made up of 16 amino acids. V lost 4 bases to trimming and J lost 0 bases; unmatched junction nucleotides: 5. CDR1 SGHAT and CDR2 FQNNGV come from the germline V gene. CDR3 nucleotide sequence: TGTGCCAGCAGCTCCCCCAGGGGGCCCTCCTACAATGAGCAGTTCTTC. Amino acid sequence: CASSSPRGPSYNEQFF.

The chain couples TRBV18 to TRBJ1-6; D perhaps matches TRBD1 (5 bases). Germline loops: CDR1 KGHSH, CDR2 LQKENI. The CDR3 runs 19 residues. Trimming shortened V by 2 bases and J by 2 bases, and 19 bases separated the two germline ends. The CDR3 spells CASSPLAPSRGTYNSPLHF. The CDR3 region has the DNA TGTGCCAGCTCACCATTGGCACCATCTAGGGGCACCTATAATTCACCCCTCCACTTT.

V and J are TRBV20-1 and TRBJ1-6, with 7 bases matching TRBD1. V lost 3 bases to trimming and J lost 6 bases; unmatched junction nucleotides: 8. Germline CDR1 and CDR2: DFQATT and SNEGSKA (reference sequence). The CDR3 is 15 amino acids. CDR3 loop: CSASPRGVFNSPLHF. The CDR3 DNA is TGCAGTGCTAGTCCCAGGGGGGTCTTTAATTCACCCCTCCACTTT.

The rearrangement joins TRBV24-1 to TRBJ2-6; 7 bases map to TRBD1. The V gene end was trimmed by 4 bases and the J gene end by 1 base; junction bases not matched to a gene: 12. This CDR3 has 19 amino acids. Per germline, CDR1 KGHDR and CDR2 SFDVKD. The CDR3 protein is CATSEEGQIGQSGANVLTF. CDR3 nucleotides: TGTGCCACCAGTGAAGAGGGACAGATCGGTCAGTCTGGGGCCAACGTCCTGACTTTC.